This T cell receptor (beta chain) comes out of a study of T-cell memory formation after mild COVID-19. The ends were cut back, 3 bases at V and 4 bases at J, with 18 bases in the middle. This CDR3 comprises 16 residues. Germline V CDR1 and CDR2: SGHTA, FQGNSA. MiXCR, run by TCRdb on the 5' RACE reads, gives a single entry per CDR3 protein. The sample yields hundreds of thousands of distinct CDR3 sequences, approximately 15% seen once. The receptor comes from a man aged 18 to 29 who had mild COVID-19 (a few samples of this study predate the infection). Cell type and time point are not known. The V call is TRBV7-2, the J call TRBJ1-2; D gene ambiguous. Sequences were obtained from PBMCs or a T cell subset sorted from them (not recorded which). As DNA, the CDR3 is TGTGCCAGCAGCTTTTCAGGAAACACGGGGAGCTATGGCTACACCTTC. Encoded protein: CASSFSGNTGSYGYTF.